These 20 T cell receptor beta chains originate from one sample sequenced in a study of T cells in Graves' hyperthyroidism and ophthalmopathy. Using RNA transcripts as the source, TCR beta CDR3 regions were amplified. First-round RT-PCR with HTBI primers amplified the TCR CDR3 region. TCRdb processed the multiplex PCR reads anew with MiXCR; each CDR3 protein has one entry. The repertoire includes 600,000 to 700,000 distinct CDR3 sequences, under 15% of them detected once, and approximately 4.2% sits in the top ten. The sequenced sample consisted of blood. These receptors were obtained from a middle-aged woman with Graves' ophthalmopathy.

Ten or more counts support this clonotype. The chain couples TRBV6-1 to TRBJ2-7; D perhaps matches TRBD1 (5 bases). The CDR3 is made up of 15 amino acids. The V and J ends lost 6 bases and 2 bases respectively, with 17 bases between them. From germline, CDR1 is MNHNS and CDR2 SASEGT. In DNA, the CDR3 is TGTGCCAGCAGCGAACCGGGCAGGGCAACCTACGAGCAGTACTTC. Encoded protein: CASSEPGRATYEQYF.

This clonotype was picked up a small number of times. The DNA of the CDR3 is TGCAGCGTTGAGGGGATAAGGGAGCGGGGCATCCAAGAGACCCAGTACTTC. Encoded protein: CSVEGIRERGIQETQYF. The chain joins TRBV29-1 to TRBJ2-5; TRBD2 matches 7 bases. After removal of 3 bases from V and 1 base from J, the junction contained 14 bases not matched to a gene. CDR3 length: 17 amino acids. Germline CDR1 reads SQVTM; CDR2 reads ANQGSEA.

This clonotype appeared a few times. The rearrangement links TRBV5-1 to TRBJ2-7; TRBD1 matches 10 bases. Germline values: CDR1 SGHRS, CDR2 YFSETQ. This CDR3 has 18 residues. J was trimmed by 1 base and V by 0 bases; bases with no gene match: 10. CDR3 amino acids: CASSLAGTGVLLSYEQYF. The DNA of the CDR3 is TGCGCCAGCAGCTTGGCCGGGACAGGGGTGCTACTATCCTACGAGCAGTACTTC.

This clonotype was counted between two and nine times. V and J are TRBV11-1 and TRBJ1-2, with 7 bases fitting TRBD1. CDR1 and CDR2 from the germline V gene are SGHAT and FQDESV (reference sequence). This CDR3 spans 18 amino acids. V gave up 1 base and J gave up 0 bases; unmatched junction bases: 11. The CDR3 DNA sequence: TGTGCCAGCAGCTTAGGGACTTCGGGACAGAAGCCTAACTATGGCTACACCTTC. This encodes CASSLGTSGQKPNYGYTF.

This clonotype was observed at least ten times. The V gene is TRBV28, the J gene TRBJ1-2; 8 bases align to TRBD1. Germline V gives CDR1 MDHEN, CDR2 SYDVKM. The length of the CDR3 is 13 residues. After removal of 6 bases from V and 7 bases from J, the junction contained 7 bases not matched to a gene. Here the CDR3 DNA reads TGTGCCAGCAGCCGGACAGGGCCGGGTGGCTACACCTTC. Translated, it gives CASSRTGPGGYTF.

J is TRBJ1-6 and V is TRBV11-3; possible D gene TRBD1, 5 bases. The germline gives CDR1 SGHNT, CDR2 YENEEA. This CDR3 has 15 amino acids. V was shortened by 3 bases and J by 4 bases, with 10 bases between the two germline ends. The CDR3 here is CASSLGERYNSPLHF. The CDR3 DNA is TGTGCCAGCAGCTTGGGGGAGAGATATAATTCACCCCTCCACTTT.

The V call is TRBV5-6, the J call TRBJ2-2, with no clear D. The CDR3 spans 13 residues. Per the germline V gene, CDR1 is SGHDT and CDR2 is YYEEEE. V was clipped by 0 bases and J by 6 bases, with 6 bases between them. The CDR3 sequence is CASSLDSSGELFF. In DNA form, the CDR3 reads TGTGCCAGCAGCTTGGACAGTTCCGGGGAGCTGTTTTTT.

This clonotype was picked up many times. The chain is built from TRBV7-3 and TRBJ2-7; either TRBD1 or TRBD2 may supply D (5 bases each). Germline V gives CDR1 SGHTA, CDR2 FQGTGA. Trimming removed 1 base at V and 2 bases at J, with 15 bases between. This CDR3 contains 16 residues. CDR3 nucleotides: TGTGCCAGCAGCTTAATGGGGCTAGCCCCAACCTACGAGCAGTACTTC. Its translation: CASSLMGLAPTYEQYF.

This clonotype has a count of ten or more. The V call is TRBV29-1, the J call TRBJ2-7; TRBD2 matches 13 bases. This CDR3 has 15 residues. Germline assignment: CDR1 SQVTM and CDR2 ANQGSEA. Unmatched junction bases numbered 9, after V lost 6 bases and J lost 4 bases. CDR3 loop: CSVPGTSGMSYEQYF. The CDR3 bases are TGCAGCGTCCCGGGGACTAGCGGGATGAGTTACGAGCAGTACTTC.

CDR3 bases: TGCGCCAGCAGCCCACACTTAGTAGCGGGAGTCGACAGCACCGGGGAGCTGTTTTTT. Protein: CASSPHLVAGVDSTGELFF. The V call is TRBV4-1, the J call TRBJ2-2; 9 bases line up with TRBD2. The CDR3 has 19 amino acids. With 4 bases clipped from V and 4 bases from J, the junction kept 16 bases outside the gene matches. Germline V CDR1 and CDR2: MGHRA, YSYEKL.

This clonotype was seen repeatedly, ten times or more. This chain connects TRBV20-1 to TRBJ1-3; D gene uncertain. From germline, CDR1 is DFQATT and CDR2 SNEGSKA (reference sequence). Trimming pared 0 bases from V and 0 bases from J, leaving 6 bases between. The CDR3 runs to 14 residues. The CDR3 is CSARDPYSGNTIYF. The CDR3 DNA sequence: TGCAGTGCTAGAGATCCATACTCTGGAAACACCATATATTTT.

This clonotype was observed a handful of times. The V call is TRBV5-1, the J call TRBJ2-5, with 10 nucleotides matching TRBD1. CDR3 length: 16 residues. Per the germline V gene, CDR1 is SGHRS and CDR2 is YFSETQ. V lost 5 bases, J lost 2 bases, and 9 bases stayed unmatched. Here the CDR3 DNA reads TGCGCCAGCAGGGGACCGGGACAGGGGCGACAAGAGACCCAGTACTTC. Protein product: CASRGPGQGRQETQYF.

This clonotype has at least ten counts. The rearrangement uses TRBV20-1 and TRBJ2-2; tentatively, D is TRBD2 (5 bases). This CDR3 region has 17 residues. Between the trimmed V and J ends, which lost 3 bases and 0 bases, there was a span of 17 bases. Germline CDR1 is DFQATT and CDR2 is SNEGSKA (reference sequence). CDR3 sequence (DNA): TGCAGTGCTAGTACCTTGGACTCCGTTGCGAACACCGGGGAGCTGTTTTTT. Protein product: CSASTLDSVANTGELFF.

The V gene is TRBV28, the J gene TRBJ2-2; possible D gene TRBD1, 6 bases. Germline V gene data show CDR1 as MDHEN and CDR2 as SYDVKM. The CDR3 is 15 amino acids. Trimming shortened V by 7 bases and J by 0 bases, and 12 bases separated the two germline ends. The CDR3 region has the DNA TGTGCCAGCACCCGTGGGGGCTCGAACACCGGGGAGCTGTTTTTT. It yields the protein CASTRGGSNTGELFF.

This clonotype was detected ten times or more. This rearrangement joins TRBV5-1 to TRBJ1-5; D is unresolved. This CDR3 is built from 15 residues. Germline V gene data show CDR1 as SGHRS and CDR2 as YFSETQ. Trimming left V 0 bases short and J 1 base short, with 8 bases between. The CDR3 reads CASSLGSQSNQPQHF. For the CDR3, the DNA is TGCGCCAGCAGCTTGGGGTCCCAGAGCAATCAGCCCCAGCATTTT.

This chain links TRBV2 with TRBJ1-1; D is uncertain. The CDR3 is 12 amino acids. Per the germline V gene, CDR1 is SNHLY and CDR2 is FYNNEI. Trimming cost V 7 bases and J 5 bases, with 11 bases left between them. CDR3 in amino acids: CASNKRVTEAFF. Here the CDR3 DNA reads TGTGCCAGCAACAAACGGGTAACTGAAGCTTTCTTT.

Concerning this clonotype: The junction departs from germline at one end; a sequencing error may be responsible. The rearrangement uses TRBV19 and TRBJ2-7, with D perhaps matching TRBD1 (7 bases). The CDR3 spans 13 residues. Germline V CDR1 and CDR2: LNHDA, SQIVND (reference sequence). As DNA, the CDR3 is TGTGCCAGTACCCAGGGGGGATCCTCCGAGCAGTACTTC. Amino acid sequence: CASTQGGSSEQYF.

This clonotype has a count of ten or more. The CDR3, as DNA: TGTGCCAGCAGCTTAGGGGGACAGAGCAACTATGGCTACACCTTC. It codes for CASSLGGQSNYGYTF. The chain employs TRBV7-3 and TRBJ1-2, with 7 nucleotides matching TRBD1. CDR1 SGHTA and CDR2 FQGTGA come from the germline V gene. V shed 2 bases and J 2 bases; nucleotides not matched to a gene: 5. This CDR3 has 15 residues.

The chain carries TRBV5-1 and TRBJ2-5; a possible D gene is TRBD2 (5 bases). CDR1 and CDR2 from the germline V gene are SGHRS and YFSETQ. The ends were cut back, 0 bases at V and 0 bases at J, with 12 bases in the middle. The CDR3 spans 16 residues. The CDR3 DNA reads TGCGCCAGCAGCTTGGCGCCTGCGACTAACCAAGAGACCCAGTACTTC. Its translation is CASSLAPATNQETQYF.

J is TRBJ1-5 and V is TRBV19, with 9 bases lining up with TRBD1. Looked up from germline, CDR1 is LNHDA and CDR2 is SQIVND (reference sequence). After removal of 6 bases from V and 4 bases from J, the junction contained 16 bases not matched to a gene. CDR3 length: 18 residues. The CDR3 here is CASRSRDRELESNQPQHF. The DNA for the CDR3 is TGTGCCAGTAGATCCCGGGACAGGGAACTTGAGTCAAATCAGCCCCAGCATTTT.